Sequencing of this T cell receptor beta chain was carried out in a study of T cell responses to AZD1222 COVID-19 vaccine. The repertoire was sequenced with immunoSEQ multiplex PCR; TCRdb's copy has only in-frame clones and lacks some. The table lists 95,000 to 120,000 clones, around nine tenths of them singletons. The length of the CDR3 is 15 residues. The V and J ends lost 3 bases and 5 bases, in that order; junction bases with no gene match: 9. The germline V gene encodes CDR1 SGHDT and CDR2 YYEEEE. With respect to this clone: Its specificity is not known.

The study's findings and limits: Donors were chiefly white British, with a greater number of females, and clonal diversity was perhaps underestimated. A reported finding is that nearly half of spike-specific TCRs target unmutated variant regions. The breadth and depth of Spike-specific TCRs increased once two AZD1222 doses had been given.

The specimen was peripheral blood, collected on day 0 of MenACWY control vaccination. The chain couples TRBV5-6 to TRBJ2-5; 8 bases fit TRBD1. The source of this sequence is an adult in good health. CDR3 DNA sequence: TGTGCCAGCAGCTCGCCAGGGGGCGAAGGGGAGACCCAGTACTTC. Amino acids: CASSSPGGEGETQYF.